This TCR beta chain originates from a study of T cell responses to AZD1222 COVID-19 vaccine. Across the whole study: Analysis merged second doses at about 4 or about 12 weeks.

J gave up 7 bases and V 0 bases, and 13 bases lay outside the gene matches. Germline CDR1 is SGHDT and CDR2 is YYEEEE. There are 18 residues in the CDR3. Overall study results and limits: Only 6 or 7 individuals given AZD1222 were seropositive at baseline. Clonal diversity was possibly underestimated; the donors were predominantly white British and more often female. After the peak T cell response, and only then, were repertoires sampled.

Concerning this clone itself: Antigen specificity is unknown.

Only in-frame clones appear in the TCRdb table, and some are missing; sequencing was by immunoSEQ multiplex PCR. The table lists approximately 150,000 clones, about 93% of them singletons. The sequence was obtained from an adult in good health. The rearrangement links TRBV5-6 to TRBJ1-2; TRBD1 agrees at 12 bases. Sequencing used peripheral blood, obtained on day 0 of AZD1222 vaccination. The CDR3 protein is CASSLAPNPGTGGFGYTF. The CDR3 DNA reads as TGTGCCAGCAGCTTGGCCCCTAATCCAGGGACAGGGGGCTTTGGCTACACCTTC. Variable domain in full (rest from reference TRBV5-6 and TRBJ1-2): DAGVTQSPTHLIKTRGQQVTLRCSPKSGHDTVSWYQQALGQGPQFIFQYYEEEERQRGNFPDRFSGHQFPNYSSELNVNALLLGDSALYLCASSLAPNPGTGGFGYTFGSGTRLTVV.